The entry that follows covers one T cell receptor (beta chain) sequence. Its specificity is unknown. This specimen comes from a study of Ad26.COV2.S vaccination and SARS-CoV-2 variants. Across the study: Into the muscle, Ad26.COV2.S was dosed once or twice, 56 days apart.

The treatment: about 20 received Ad26.COV2.S at low or high dose, single or two shots; roughly 5 received placebo; per-sample allocation not given. Sample collection was performed on day 63 after the first vaccine or placebo injection. Study results and limitations: Once vaccination had occurred, spike-specific CD8+ and CD4+ T cell responses reportedly showed substantial breadth.

Germline loops: CDR1 SGDLS, CDR2 YYNGEE. CDR3 length equals 17 residues. Trimming cost V 4 bases and J 5 bases; bases outside gene matches: 14. Method: immunoSEQ multiplex PCR; TCRdb's copy keeps in-frame clones and lacks some. The sample has hundreds of thousands of clones, around 90% seen once. The rearrangement links TRBV9 to TRBJ2-3, with 9 bases aligning to TRBD2. The starting material was peripheral blood, obtained in a trial of Ad26.COV2.S vaccine versus placebo. The receptor was isolated from a person between 18 and 65 years old who received the Ad26.COV2.S COVID-19 vaccine or a placebo. The CDR3 reads CASSPRSASGILDTQYF. CDR3 sequence (DNA): TGTGCCAGCAGCCCCCGATCGGCTAGCGGGATACTAGATACGCAGTATTTT.